These 24 T cell receptor beta chains were all obtained from the same sample, sequenced in a study of T cells in Graves' hyperthyroidism and ophthalmopathy. RNA transcripts provided the source from which TCR beta CDR3 regions were amplified. The study used the HTBI primer set for a first-round RT-PCR of the TCR CDR3. Using its own MiXCR run on the multiplex PCR reads, TCRdb lists one record per CDR3 protein. The sample has about 610,000 distinct CDR3 sequences, roughly 14% seen once. The specimen sequenced was blood. These receptors were obtained from a middle-aged woman with Graves' ophthalmopathy.

This clonotype has at least ten counts. The J gene is TRBJ1-1, the V gene TRBV6-1; no reliable D call. Germline loops: CDR1 MNHNS, CDR2 SASEGT. The length of the CDR3 is 15 residues. The germline V and J ends were trimmed by 3 bases and 0 bases, with 11 bases remaining between them. CDR3 region: CASSDRTLMNTEAFF. CDR3 bases: TGTGCCAGCAGTGACAGGACCCTAATGAACACTGAAGCTTTCTTT.

This clonotype was found many times. In this CDR3 the conserved last residue, phenylalanine or tryptophan, is missing, so a read error is likely. The chain uses TRBV27 and TRBJ1-1, with D perhaps matching TRBD1 (5 bases). CDR1 MNHEY and CDR2 SMNVEV come from the germline V gene (reference sequence). The CDR3 runs 13 residues. Trimming pared 3 bases from V and 5 bases from J, leaving 10 bases between. Here the CDR3 reads CASSLKGRTEAFL. CDR3 coding DNA: TGTGCCAGCAGTTTGAAGGGGAGGACTGAAGCTTTCCTT.

V gene TRBV5-1 combines with J gene TRBJ1-3; D remains ambiguous. The germline CDR1 and CDR2 sequences are SGHRS and YFSETQ. The CDR3 sequence is 17 residues long. V shed 0 bases and J shed 0 bases, with 13 bases lying between them. CDR3 DNA sequence: TGCGCCAGCAGCTTGGTGGTCAAGGGTAGCTCTGGAAACACCATATATTTT. Its translation: CASSLVVKGSSGNTIYF.

This clonotype has only a few counts. The chain has TRBV6-5 and TRBJ1-5; the D is unclear. CDR1 MNHEY and CDR2 SVGAGI come from the germline V gene. The CDR3 extends over 15 amino acids. V was cut by 0 bases and J by 3 bases, with 9 bases left in between. CDR3 protein: CASSYSASTNQPQHF. In nucleotides, the CDR3 is TGTGCCAGCAGTTACTCGGCTTCAACCAATCAGCCCCAGCATTTT.

This clonotype appeared many times. The gene calls are TRBV28 and TRBJ2-7; D might be TRBD1 (6 bases). Germline CDR1 is MDHEN and CDR2 is SYDVKM. Trimming shortened V by 3 bases and J by 3 bases, and 9 bases separated the two germline ends. This CDR3 comprises 13 residues. The CDR3 region has the DNA TGTGCCAGCAGTTTGTTGGACAGCTACGAGCAGTACTTC. It translates to CASSLLDSYEQYF.

The chain is built from TRBV7-3 and TRBJ1-1; D not resolved. The CDR3 is 13 residues long. Germline CDR1 is SGHTA and CDR2 is FQGTGA. V gave up 3 bases and J gave up 6 bases, with 11 bases separating them. The CDR3 here is CASSLSGVSEAFF. The CDR3 bases are TGTGCCAGCAGCTTGAGTGGGGTATCTGAAGCTTTCTTT.

This clonotype was seen at least ten times. The V call is TRBV6-1, the J call TRBJ2-7; D is undetermined. V shed 2 bases and J shed 3 bases, with 8 bases lying between them. The CDR3 is 13 amino acids. CDR1 and CDR2 (germline): MNHNS, SASEGT. Here the CDR3 reads CASSELDLYEQYF. CDR3 sequence (DNA): TGTGCCAGCAGTGAACTCGATCTCTACGAGCAGTACTTC.

This clonotype was detected only a few times. The chain employs TRBV11-1 and TRBJ1-2, with D maybe TRBD1 (5 bases). V was shortened by 5 bases and J by 3 bases, with 19 bases between the two germline ends. The CDR3 covers 16 residues. Germline values: CDR1 SGHAT, CDR2 FQDESV (reference sequence). CDR3 residues: CASSPTTGLHYYGYTF. For the CDR3, the DNA is TGTGCCAGCAGCCCTACTACAGGACTTCATTACTATGGCTACACCTTC.

This clonotype was seen only once. V and J are TRBV6-5 and TRBJ2-7; 7 bases match TRBD1. Germline lookup yields CDR1 MNHEY and CDR2 SVGAGI. CDR3 length: 15 amino acids. With 7 bases clipped from V and 2 bases from J, the junction kept 11 bases outside the gene matches. This chain's CDR3 is CASITRQGFTYEQYF. CDR3 DNA sequence: TGTGCCAGCATTACACGACAGGGTTTTACCTACGAGCAGTACTTC.

This clonotype was observed many times. V gene TRBV5-1 combines with J gene TRBJ2-2; D is uncertain. Trimming pared 0 bases from V and 0 bases from J, leaving 6 bases between. CDR1 is SGHRS and CDR2 is YFSETQ in the germline V gene. This CDR3 has 15 residues. This CDR3 is CASSLGAPNTGELFF. The CDR3 region has the DNA TGCGCCAGCAGCTTGGGAGCGCCGAACACCGGGGAGCTGTTTTTT. Complete variable domain (other parts from reference TRBV5-1 and TRBJ2-2): KAGVTQTPRYLIKTRGQQVTLSCSPISGHRSVSWYQQTPGQGLQFLFEYFSETQRNKGNFPGRFSGRQFSNSRSEMNVSTLELGDSALYLCASSLGAPNTGELFFGEGSRLTVL.

There are many counts of this clonotype. The genes are TRBV30 and TRBJ2-4, with 7 nucleotides matching TRBD1. Germline assignment: CDR1 GTSNPN and CDR2 SVGIG (reference sequence). Unmatched junction bases numbered 6, after V lost 3 bases and J lost 7 bases. The CDR3 is 13 amino acids. The CDR3 reads CAWRVRGQNIQYF. Written as DNA, the CDR3 is TGTGCCTGGAGAGTAAGGGGGCAGAACATTCAGTACTTC.

This clonotype has a count of ten or more. The chain carries TRBV11-1 and TRBJ1-1; D remains unclear. Trimming removed 6 bases from V and 1 base from J, with 24 bases in between. In germline, CDR1 is SGHAT, CDR2 FQDESV (reference sequence). This CDR3 region has 18 residues. CDR3 loop: CASSPTGGSFFENTEAFF. CDR3 DNA: TGTGCCAGCAGTCCGACGGGTGGTTCCTTTTTCGAGAACACTGAAGCTTTCTTT. The full variable domain, completed using reference TRBV11-1 and TRBJ1-1, is EAEVAQSPRYKITEKSQAVAFWCDPISGHATLYWYRQILGQGPELLVQFQDESVVDDSQLPKDRFSAERLKGVDSTLKIQPAELGDSAMYLCASSPTGGSFFENTEAFFGQGTRLTVV.

To note about this clonotype: At one end, the junction sequence differs from germline, possibly due to a read error. V gene TRBV19 combines with J gene TRBJ2-2; 12 bases map to TRBD2. Per germline, CDR1 LNHDA and CDR2 SQIVND (reference sequence). The CDR3 contains 18 residues. CDR3 sequence (DNA): TGTGCCAGTAGTATGAGGACTAGCGGGGTCCTGAACATCGGGGAGCTGTTTTTT. Amino acid sequence: CASSMRTSGVLNIGELFF.

The chain couples TRBV13 to TRBJ2-2; D not certain. V was cut by 5 bases and J by 4 bases, with 8 bases left in between. Germline V CDR1 and CDR2: PRHDT, FYEKMQ (reference sequence). This CDR3 comprises 13 residues. CDR3 residues: CASSIWGTGELFF. CDR3 DNA: TGTGCCAGCAGCATCTGGGGCACCGGGGAGCTGTTTTTT.

This clonotype was seen only a few times. The chain's CDR3 is CASSQDRGTGNQPQHF. In DNA form, the CDR3 reads TGCGCCAGCAGCCAAGATAGGGGGACAGGCAATCAGCCCCAGCATTTT. The chain uses TRBV4-3 and TRBJ1-5; 7 bases agree with TRBD1. The CDR3 is 16 residues long. The germline V gene encodes CDR1 LGHNA and CDR2 YSLEER. V lost 0 bases and J lost 2; bases outside the gene matches: 4.

The CDR3 coding sequence is TGTGCCAGCAGGAGGGGGGGAAAGTACACCGGGGAGCTGTTTTTT. Translating it yields CASRRGGKYTGELFF. V and J are TRBV7-2 and TRBJ2-2, with a weak D call TRBD2 (7 bases). This CDR3 has 15 amino acids. The ends were cut back, 6 bases at V and 3 bases at J, with 14 bases in the middle. Per germline, CDR1 SGHTA and CDR2 FQGNSA.

Regarding this clonotype: A read error is possible here, since a much larger clone lies one base away. V gene TRBV20-1 combines with J gene TRBJ2-7; no clear D gene. V was shortened by 1 base and J by 6 bases, with 13 bases between the two germline ends. This CDR3 region has 13 residues. The germline gives CDR1 DFQATT, CDR2 SNEGSKA (reference sequence). CDR3 residues: CSARGLDGCEQYF. In nucleotides, the CDR3 is TGCAGTGCTAGAGGGTTAGACGGGTGCGAGCAGTACTTC.

This clonotype was counted ten times or more. The chain has TRBV9 and TRBJ2-7, with D unresolved. V shed 4 bases and J shed 7 bases, with 21 bases lying between them. This CDR3 is 15 amino acids long. Germline assignment: CDR1 SGDLS and CDR2 YYNGEE. The CDR3: CASSPLTSTRREQYF. The CDR3 bases are TGTGCCAGCAGCCCACTGACTTCCACGCGACGAGAGCAGTACTTC.

This clonotype was recorded at least ten times. This sequence joins TRBV27 and TRBJ2-5; the D gene is possibly TRBD2 (5 bases). CDR1 MNHEY and CDR2 SMNVEV come from the germline V gene (reference sequence). This CDR3 is 15 amino acids long. Trimming removed 6 bases from V and 5 bases from J, with 19 bases in between. In DNA, the CDR3 is TGTGCCAGCAGAACACTAGGGAGCCATGAGGAGACCCAGTACTTC. This sequence encodes CASRTLGSHEETQYF.

This clonotype appeared many times. The chain carries TRBV7-2 and TRBJ2-5; no reliable D call. This CDR3 is built from 16 residues. Trimming cost V 5 bases and J 1 base, with 17 bases left between them. Germline V gene sequence: CDR1 SGHTA, CDR2 FQGNSA. The CDR3 loop is CASSLDVLTVQETQYF. CDR3 DNA sequence: TGTGCCAGCAGCCTAGACGTCCTCACGGTCCAAGAGACCCAGTACTTC.

At least ten counts were recorded for this clonotype. This chain uses TRBV6-1 with TRBJ2-7; no clear D. The CDR3 totals 14 residues. CDR1 and CDR2 (germline): MNHNS, SASEGT. Trimming removed 5 bases at V and 0 bases at J, with 11 bases between. The DNA of the CDR3 is TGTGCCAGCAGTCAAACGGTTTACTCCTACGAGCAGTACTTC. Its translation: CASSQTVYSYEQYF.

This sequence joins TRBV3-1 and TRBJ1-2; maybe TRBD1 (6 bases). V dropped 0 bases and J dropped 3 bases, with 11 bases sitting between them. The CDR3 has 15 residues. CDR1 is LGHDT, CDR2 YNNKEL, per germline (reference sequence). The CDR3 sequence is CASSQEGALHYGYTF. The CDR3 DNA is TGTGCCAGCAGCCAAGAGGGGGCCCTCCACTATGGCTACACCTTC.

This clonotype showed up many times. The chain joins TRBV9 to TRBJ1-3; D is unresolved. The germline CDR1 and CDR2 sequences are SGDLS and YYNGEE. This CDR3 is 15 amino acids long. Trimming cost V 0 bases and J 0 bases, with 7 bases left between them. CDR3 in amino acids: CASSVGATSGNTIYF. DNA for the CDR3: TGTGCCAGCAGCGTAGGAGCTACCTCTGGAAACACCATATATTTT.

This clonotype occurred a few times. This rearrangement joins TRBV5-1 to TRBJ2-7; 9 nucleotides line up with TRBD1. Germline loops: CDR1 SGHRS, CDR2 YFSETQ. This CDR3 contains 15 residues. V lost 2 bases, J lost 5 bases, and 8 bases stayed unmatched. The DNA of the CDR3 is TGCGCCAGCAGCTTTATCGACAGGGGGGTCAACGAGCAGTACTTC. Translated, it gives CASSFIDRGVNEQYF.